The T cell receptor beta chain under discussion was sequenced for a study of cytomegalovirus exposure and HLA in healthy donors. Study-wide findings and caveats: Subsequent analysis of the roughly 120 validation repertoires found a tendency for first-cohort TCR clusters to co-occur.

Germline loops: CDR1 SGHRS, CDR2 YFSETQ. The V segment lost 0 bases and the J segment 2 bases; nucleotides outside the gene matches: 11. This CDR3 spans 17 amino acids. In the case of this clone: What it recognizes is unknown.

Profiled with immunoSEQ multiplex PCR; TCRdb holds only in-frame clones, not every one. The table records approximately 280,000 clones, 70% to 90% of them present only once. This clonotype originated in a woman between 18 and 29 years old in good health and CMV-seronegative. Specimen: PBMCs. The V and J genes are TRBV5-1 and TRBJ2-7, with 7 nucleotides matching TRBD1. The DNA of the CDR3 is TGCGCCAGCAGCTTGGCCTCGGGACAGCGATTAGCCTACGAGCAGTACTTC. Translating it yields CASSLASGQRLAYEQYF.